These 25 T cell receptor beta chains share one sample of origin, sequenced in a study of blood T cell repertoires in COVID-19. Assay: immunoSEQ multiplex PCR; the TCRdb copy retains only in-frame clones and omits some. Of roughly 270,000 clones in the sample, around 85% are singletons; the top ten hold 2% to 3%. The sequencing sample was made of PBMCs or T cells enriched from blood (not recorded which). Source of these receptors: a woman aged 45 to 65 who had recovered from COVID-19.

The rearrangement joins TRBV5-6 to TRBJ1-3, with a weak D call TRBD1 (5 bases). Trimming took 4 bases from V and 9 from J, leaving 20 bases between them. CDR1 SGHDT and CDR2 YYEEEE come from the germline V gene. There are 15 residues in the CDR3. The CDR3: CASSQSPPGYGTIYF. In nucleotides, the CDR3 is TGTGCCAGCAGCCAGTCCCCCCCAGGGTACGGCACCATATATTTT.

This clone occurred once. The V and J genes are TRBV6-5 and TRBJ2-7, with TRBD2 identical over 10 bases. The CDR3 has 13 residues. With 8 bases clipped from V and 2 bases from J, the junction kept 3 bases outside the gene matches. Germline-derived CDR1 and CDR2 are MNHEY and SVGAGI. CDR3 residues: CASRTSGTYEQYF. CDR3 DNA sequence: TGTGCCAGCCGGACTAGCGGCACCTACGAGCAGTACTTC.

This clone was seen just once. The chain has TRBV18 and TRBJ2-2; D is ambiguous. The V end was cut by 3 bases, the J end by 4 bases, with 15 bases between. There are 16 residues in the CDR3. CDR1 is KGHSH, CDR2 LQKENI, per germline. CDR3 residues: CASSPRRSGLTGELFF. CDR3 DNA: TGTGCCAGCTCACCCCGTCGGTCTGGGCTCACCGGGGAGCTGTTTTTT. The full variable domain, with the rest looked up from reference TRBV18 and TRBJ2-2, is NAGVMQNPRHLVRRRGQEARLRCSPMKGHSHVYWYRQLPEEGLKFMVYLQKENIIDESGMPKERFSAEFPKEGPSILRIQQVVRGDSAAYFCASSPRRSGLTGELFFGEGSRLTVL.

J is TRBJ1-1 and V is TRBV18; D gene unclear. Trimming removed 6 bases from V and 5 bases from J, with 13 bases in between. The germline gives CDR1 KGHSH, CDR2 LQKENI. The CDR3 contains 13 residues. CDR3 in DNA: TGTGCCAGCTCCGGGCAGGAGGTTACTGAAGCTTTCTTT. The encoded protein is CASSGQEVTEAFF.

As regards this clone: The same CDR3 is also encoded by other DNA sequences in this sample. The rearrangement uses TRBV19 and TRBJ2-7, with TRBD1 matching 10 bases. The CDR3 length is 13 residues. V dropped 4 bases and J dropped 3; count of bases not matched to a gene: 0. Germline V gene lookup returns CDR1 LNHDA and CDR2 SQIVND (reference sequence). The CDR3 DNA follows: TGTGCCAGTAGTAGGACAGGGGGCTACGAGCAGTACTTC. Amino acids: CASSRTGGYEQYF. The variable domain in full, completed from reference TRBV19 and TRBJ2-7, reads DGGITQSPKYLFRKEGQNVTLSCEQNLNHDAMYWYRQDPGQGLRLIYYSQIVNDFQKGDIAEGYSVSREKKESFPLTVTSAQKNPTAFYLCASSRTGGYEQYFGPGTRLTVT.

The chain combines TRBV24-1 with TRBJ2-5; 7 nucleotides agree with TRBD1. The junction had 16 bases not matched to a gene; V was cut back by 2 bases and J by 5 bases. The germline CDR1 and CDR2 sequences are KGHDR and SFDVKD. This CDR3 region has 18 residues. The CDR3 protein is CATSDSNRGKVPPETQYF. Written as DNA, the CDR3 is TGTGCCACCAGTGATTCCAACAGGGGAAAAGTTCCACCCGAGACCCAGTACTTC.

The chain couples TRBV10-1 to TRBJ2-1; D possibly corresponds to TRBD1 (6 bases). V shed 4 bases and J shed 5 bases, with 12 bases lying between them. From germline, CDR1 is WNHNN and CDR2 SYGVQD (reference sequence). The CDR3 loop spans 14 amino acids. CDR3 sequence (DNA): TGCGCCAGCAGTGTGTCCGGGACAAACAATGAGCAGTTCTTC. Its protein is CASSVSGTNNEQFF.

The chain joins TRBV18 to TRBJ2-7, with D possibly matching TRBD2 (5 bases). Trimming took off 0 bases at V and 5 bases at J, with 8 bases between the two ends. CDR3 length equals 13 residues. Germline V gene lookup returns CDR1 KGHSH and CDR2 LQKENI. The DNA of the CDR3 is TGTGCCAGCTCACCACCTGCGGGCCACGAGCAGTACTTC. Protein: CASSPPAGHEQYF.

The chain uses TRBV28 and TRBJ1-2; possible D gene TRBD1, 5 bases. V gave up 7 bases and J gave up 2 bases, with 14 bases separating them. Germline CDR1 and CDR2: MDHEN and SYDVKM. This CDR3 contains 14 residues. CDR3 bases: TGTGCCAGCATTTTCTCGGGGGTGAACTATGGCTACACCTTC. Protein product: CASIFSGVNYGYTF.

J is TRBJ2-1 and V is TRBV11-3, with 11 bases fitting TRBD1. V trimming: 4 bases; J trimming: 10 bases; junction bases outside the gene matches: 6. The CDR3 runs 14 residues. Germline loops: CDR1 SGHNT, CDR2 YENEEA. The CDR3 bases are TGTGCCAGCAGCTACCGGGACAGGGGGTACGAGCAGTTCTTC. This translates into CASSYRDRGYEQFF.

This chain's CDR3 is CASGSYRAETQYF. Written as DNA, the CDR3 is TGTGCTAGTGGAAGTTACAGGGCAGAGACCCAGTACTTC. V usage is TRBV12-5 and J usage is TRBJ2-5; D is possibly TRBD1 (6 bases). From germline, CDR1 is LGHNT and CDR2 FRNRAP. Trimming pared 6 bases from V and 4 bases from J, leaving 12 bases between. CDR3 length: 13 amino acids.

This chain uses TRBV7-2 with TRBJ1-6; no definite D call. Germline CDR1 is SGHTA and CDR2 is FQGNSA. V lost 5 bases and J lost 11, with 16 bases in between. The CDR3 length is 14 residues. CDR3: CASSPSPENPPLHF. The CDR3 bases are TGTGCCAGCAGCCCTTCCCCGGAGAATCCACCCCTCCACTTT.

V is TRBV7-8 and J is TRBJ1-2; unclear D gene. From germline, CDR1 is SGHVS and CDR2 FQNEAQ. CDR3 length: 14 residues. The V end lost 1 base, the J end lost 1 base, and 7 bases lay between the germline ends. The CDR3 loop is CASSLDGDNYGYTF. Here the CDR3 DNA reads TGTGCCAGCAGCTTAGACGGGGATAACTATGGCTACACCTTC.

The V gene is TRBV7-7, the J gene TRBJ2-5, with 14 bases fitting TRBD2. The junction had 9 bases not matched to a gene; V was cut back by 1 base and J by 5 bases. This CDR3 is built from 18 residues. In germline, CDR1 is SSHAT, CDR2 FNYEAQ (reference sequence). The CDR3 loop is CASSLGGTSGGRGETQYF. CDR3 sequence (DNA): TGTGCCAGCAGCTTAGGCGGGACTAGCGGGGGCAGAGGGGAGACCCAGTACTTC.

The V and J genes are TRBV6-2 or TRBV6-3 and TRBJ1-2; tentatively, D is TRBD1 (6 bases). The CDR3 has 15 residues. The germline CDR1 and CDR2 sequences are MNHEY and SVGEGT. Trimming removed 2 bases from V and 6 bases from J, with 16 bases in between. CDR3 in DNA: TGTGCCAGCAGTTACCGGGCAGGGGATACGAATGGCTACACCTTC. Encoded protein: CASSYRAGDTNGYTF.

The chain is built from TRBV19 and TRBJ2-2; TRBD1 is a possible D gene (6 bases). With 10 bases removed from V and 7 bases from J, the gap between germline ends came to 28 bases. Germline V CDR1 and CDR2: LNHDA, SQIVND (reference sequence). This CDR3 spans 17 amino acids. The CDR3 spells CATEEPGHEFGSGELFF. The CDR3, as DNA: TGTGCCACGGAAGAACCGGGACACGAGTTTGGAAGCGGGGAGCTGTTTTTT.

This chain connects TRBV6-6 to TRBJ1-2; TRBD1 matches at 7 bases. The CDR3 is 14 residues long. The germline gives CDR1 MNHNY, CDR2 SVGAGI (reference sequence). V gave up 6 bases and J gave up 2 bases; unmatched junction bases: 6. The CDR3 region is CASSDPDRNYGYTF. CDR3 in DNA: TGTGCCAGCAGCGACCCGGACAGGAACTATGGCTACACCTTC.

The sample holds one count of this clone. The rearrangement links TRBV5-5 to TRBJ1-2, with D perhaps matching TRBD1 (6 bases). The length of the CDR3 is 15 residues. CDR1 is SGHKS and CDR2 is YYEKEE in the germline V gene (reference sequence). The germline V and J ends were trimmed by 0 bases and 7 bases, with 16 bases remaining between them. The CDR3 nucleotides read TGTGCCAGCAGCTTGGCCCAGGGGACGTCGAGTGGCTACACCTTC. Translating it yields CASSLAQGTSSGYTF. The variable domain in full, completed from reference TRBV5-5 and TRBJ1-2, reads DAGVTQSPTHLIKTRGQQVTLRCSPISGHKSVSWYQQVLGQGPQFIFQYYEKEERGRGNFPDRFSARQFPNYSSELNVNALLLGDSALYLCASSLAQGTSSGYTFGSGTRLTVV.

The DNA of the CDR3 is TGTGCCAGCAGCTTAGTCTGGACAGGGATCTTCCACGAGCAGTACTTC. Amino acids: CASSLVWTGIFHEQYF. The rearrangement uses TRBV11-2 and TRBJ2-7, with 8 bases lining up with TRBD1. With V trimmed by 1 base and J by 5 bases, 10 bases remained unmatched. Germline V gene lookup returns CDR1 SGHAT and CDR2 FQNNGV. The CDR3 sequence is 16 residues long. The whole variable domain, filled in from reference TRBV11-2 and TRBJ2-7, reads EAGVAQSPRYKIIEKRQSVAFWCNPISGHATLYWYQQILGQGPKLLIQFQNNGVVDDSQLPKDRFSAERLKGVDSTLKIQPAKLEDSAVYLCASSLVWTGIFHEQYFGPGTRLTVT.

CDR3 sequence reads: CSAGTDRNQPQHF. The CDR3 DNA follows: TGCAGCGCCGGGACAGACCGTAATCAGCCCCAGCATTTT. The V call is TRBV29-1, the J call TRBJ1-5; 7 bases are shared with TRBD1. Unmatched junction bases numbered 7, after V lost 7 bases and J lost 4 bases. The CDR3 has 13 residues. Germline V lookup: CDR1 SQVTM, CDR2 ANQGSEA.

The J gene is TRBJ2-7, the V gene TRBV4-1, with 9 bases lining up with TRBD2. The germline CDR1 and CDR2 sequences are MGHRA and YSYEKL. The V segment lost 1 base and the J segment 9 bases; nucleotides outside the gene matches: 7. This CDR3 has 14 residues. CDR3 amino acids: CASSQVLAGKRQYF. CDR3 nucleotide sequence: TGCGCCAGCAGCCAAGTACTAGCGGGTAAGCGGCAGTACTTC.

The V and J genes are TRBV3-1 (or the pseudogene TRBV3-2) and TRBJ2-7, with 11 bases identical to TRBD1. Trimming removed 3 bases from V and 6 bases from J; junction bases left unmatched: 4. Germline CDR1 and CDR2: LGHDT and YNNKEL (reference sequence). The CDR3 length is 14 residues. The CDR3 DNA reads TGTGCCAGCAGCCAGGCCGGGACAGGGGGCGAGCAGTACTTC. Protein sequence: CASSQAGTGGEQYF.

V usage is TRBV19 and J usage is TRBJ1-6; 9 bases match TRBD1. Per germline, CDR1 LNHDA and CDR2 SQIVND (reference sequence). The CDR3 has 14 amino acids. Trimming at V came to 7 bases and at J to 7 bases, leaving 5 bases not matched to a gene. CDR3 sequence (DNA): TGTGCCAGTAAGATAGGACAGGGGAATTCACCCCTCCACTTT. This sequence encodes CASKIGQGNSPLHF.

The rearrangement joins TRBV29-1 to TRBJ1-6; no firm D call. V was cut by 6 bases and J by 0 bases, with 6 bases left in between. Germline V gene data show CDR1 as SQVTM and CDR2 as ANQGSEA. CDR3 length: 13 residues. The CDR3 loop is CSVRGSYNSPLHF. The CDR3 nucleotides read TGCAGCGTCCGGGGCTCCTATAATTCACCCCTCCACTTT.

CDR3 region: CAWSVSGQGYGYTF. The CDR3 bases are TGTGCCTGGAGTGTATCGGGACAAGGCTATGGCTACACCTTC. This chain joins TRBV30 and TRBJ1-2; possible D gene TRBD1, 6 bases. With 0 bases removed from V and 4 bases from J, the gap between germline ends came to 12 bases. The CDR3 runs to 14 residues. Germline V CDR1 and CDR2: GTSNPN, SVGIG (reference sequence).